These 11 T cell receptor beta chains came from one sample sequenced in a study of blood T cells in healthy people across ages. Primers used in a second PCR of about 6 to 11 cycles were a sample-barcoded 5' primer and a J-beta primer mix. Using its own MiXCR run on the 5' RACE reads, TCRdb lists one record per CDR3 protein. The sample includes 1.5 million to 2 million distinct CDR3 sequences, roughly 28% of them seen just once. The sequenced material came from blood. Every receptor here comes from a woman younger than 45 in good health.

This clonotype was recorded many times. The rearrangement links TRBV7-8 to TRBJ2-1; 10 bases match TRBD2. Germline values: CDR1 SGHVS, CDR2 FQNEAQ. The CDR3 is made up of 15 amino acids. The junction had 3 bases not matched to a gene; V was cut back by 2 bases and J by 5 bases. The CDR3 region has the DNA TGTGCCAGCAGCTTAAGCGGGAGGGCCAACAATGAGCAGTTCTTC. It translates to CASSLSGRANNEQFF.

About this clonotype: One end of the junction does not line up with germline, which may come from a read error. This chain connects TRBV12-3 or TRBV12-4 to TRBJ1-5, with 8 bases identical to TRBD1. This CDR3 spans 15 amino acids. The DNA for the CDR3 is TGTGCCAGCAGTCCTTGGACAGGGAGCAGTCAGCCCCAGCATTTT. It yields the protein CASSPWTGSSQPQHF.

This clonotype came up a few times. V and J are TRBV7-9 and TRBJ2-3; 10 bases are a match to TRBD2. V was clipped by 3 bases and J by 5 bases; unmatched bases: 5. This CDR3 comprises 15 residues. In germline, CDR1 is SEHNR, CDR2 FQNEAQ (reference sequence). Here the CDR3 reads CASSFKAGGQDTQYF. The CDR3 coding sequence is TGTGCCAGCAGCTTCAAAGCGGGAGGGCAAGATACGCAGTATTTT.

V usage is TRBV12-5 and J usage is TRBJ2-1, with D possibly TRBD1 on 6 matching bases. This CDR3 comprises 13 residues. Trimming pared 7 bases from V and 6 bases from J, leaving 13 bases between. Germline V CDR1 and CDR2: LGHNT, FRNRAP. The CDR3 region is CASALGAVNEQFF. CDR3 nucleotide sequence: TGTGCTAGTGCCCTGGGGGCAGTCAATGAGCAGTTCTTC. Supplemented by reference TRBV12-5 and TRBJ2-1, the full variable domain reads DARVTQTPRHKVTEMGQEVTMRCQPILGHNTVFWYRQTMMQGLELLAYFRNRAPLDDSGMPKDRFSAEMPDATLATLKIQPSEPRDSAVYFCASALGAVNEQFFGPGTRLTVL.

A few counts support this clonotype. The J gene is TRBJ2-3, the V gene TRBV12-3 or TRBV12-4; 7 bases are shared with TRBD1. The CDR3 has 15 amino acids. Trimming cost V 4 bases and J 3 bases; bases outside gene matches: 7. The chain's CDR3 is CASSSRQGPTDTQYF. In DNA, the CDR3 is TGTGCCAGCAGTTCCAGACAGGGACCTACAGATACGCAGTATTTT.

V usage is TRBV28 and J usage is TRBJ2-5; weak D call: TRBD2 (5 bases). The CDR3 totals 11 residues. The V end lost 8 bases, the J end lost 5 bases, and 9 bases lay between the germline ends. Germline V gives CDR1 MDHEN, CDR2 SYDVKM. CDR3 in amino acids: CASLEEETQYF. The CDR3 DNA follows: TGTGCCAGCCTGGAGGAGGAGACCCAGTACTTC.

Points on this clonotype: A junction boundary mismatches the germline segment, possibly from a read error. The CDR3 DNA sequence: TGCGGCGTCGTACAGGGGGGCTGGGGCACTGAAGCTTTCTTT. Translated: CGVVQGGWGTEAFF. The J gene is TRBJ1-1, the V gene TRBV29-1, with 8 nucleotides matching TRBD1. The CDR3 loop spans 14 amino acids. CDR1 and CDR2 (germline): SQVTM, ANQGSEA.

Points on this clonotype: An end of the junction differs from the germline gene, which may be a read error. The V gene is TRBV15, the J gene TRBJ2-6; the D is unclear. This CDR3 spans 15 amino acids. Germline assignment: CDR1 LNHNV and CDR2 YYDKDF (reference sequence). CDR3 sequence reads: CTTSRDGSGANVLTF. The DNA for the CDR3 is TGTACCACCAGCAGAGATGGTTCCGGGGCCAACGTCCTGACTTTC.

The chain combines TRBV5-6 with TRBJ2-5; the D is unclear. The DNA end favors TRBJ2-7, so the J call may be wrong. The CDR3 covers 13 residues. In germline, CDR1 is SGHDT, CDR2 YYEEEE. The DNA for the CDR3 is TGTGCCAGCAGCCCCGTTTCTCACTACGAGCAGTACTTC. This gives the protein CASSPVSHYEQYF.

Only a few counts were recorded for this clonotype. The V call is TRBV5-1, the J call TRBJ2-5; D is unclear. The CDR3 has 13 residues. CDR1 is SGHRS and CDR2 is YFSETQ in the germline V gene. V lost 0 bases and J lost 9, with 12 bases in between. This chain's CDR3 is CASSLDWAGPQYF. As DNA, the CDR3 is TGCGCCAGCAGCTTGGATTGGGCTGGGCCCCAGTACTTC.

The rearrangement links TRBV10-2 to TRBJ2-3; 7 nucleotides match TRBD2. The CDR3 extends over 16 amino acids. The germline CDR1 and CDR2 sequences are WSHSY and SAAADI. Losses at the gene ends were 3 bases for V and 5 bases for J; bases not matched to a gene: 11. CDR3 in DNA: TGCGCCAGCAGTGACCATAGCGGGCGGAAGGGAGATACGCAGTATTTT. Translation gives CASSDHSGRKGDTQYF.